A single sample gave rise to the 6 T cell receptor beta chains below, sequenced in a study of shared clonotypes between healthy human individuals. Produced via immunoSEQ multiplex PCR; TCRdb's table is partial and in-frame only. The sample consists of about 2 million clones, approximately 95% of them appearing once. Sample: naive CD4+ T cells sorted from blood. Subset denoted: CD45RA+ positively selected. Receptors were obtained from a man between 18 and 35 years old in good health.

The V and J genes are TRBV6-1 and TRBJ1-2; tentative D call: TRBD1 (6 bases). V lost 4 bases and J 4 bases, leaving 10 bases between the germline ends. The CDR3 is made up of 13 amino acids. Germline CDR1 reads MNHNS; CDR2 reads SASEGT. The CDR3: CASSVDRFYGYTF. Here the CDR3 DNA reads TGTGCCAGCAGTGTTGACAGGTTCTATGGCTACACCTTC.

Comments on this clone: A junction boundary mismatches the germline segment, possibly from a read error. The J gene is TRBJ2-7, the V gene TRBV30, with 7 bases identical to TRBD2. This CDR3 contains 16 residues. Per the germline V gene, CDR1 is GTSNPN and CDR2 is SVGIG (reference sequence). The CDR3 DNA is TGTGCCTGGAGTGTCCAGTCCGGACTAGTCTCCCACGAGCAGTACTTC. Amino acid sequence: CAWSVQSGLVSHEQYF.

V is TRBV30 and J is TRBJ2-7; 11 bases are shared with TRBD2. The CDR3 length is 16 residues. With V trimmed by 2 bases and J by 4 bases, 10 bases remained unmatched. Germline V lookup: CDR1 GTSNPN, CDR2 SVGIG (reference sequence). CDR3 amino acids: CAWSKGRLAGKYEQYF. The CDR3 DNA sequence: TGTGCCTGGAGTAAGGGAAGACTAGCGGGGAAATACGAGCAGTACTTC. Based on the CDR3 plus reference TRBV30 and TRBJ2-7, the full variable domain is SQTIHQWPATLVQPVGSPLSLECTVEGTSNPNLYWYRQAAGRGLQLLFYSVGIGQISSEVPQNLSASRPQDRQFILSSKKLLLSDSGFYLCAWSKGRLAGKYEQYFGPGTRLTVT.

The V call is TRBV9, the J call TRBJ2-2; D ambiguous. Looked up from germline, CDR1 is SGDLS and CDR2 is YYNGEE. Trimming removed 1 base at V and 6 bases at J, with 10 bases between. The CDR3 spans 14 residues. The CDR3 protein is CASSVRVGSGELFF. The CDR3 nucleotides read TGTGCCAGCAGCGTAAGGGTAGGGTCCGGGGAGCTGTTTTTT. Together with reference TRBV9 and TRBJ2-2, the CDR3 gives the full variable domain: DSGVTQTPKHLITATGQRVTLRCSPRSGDLSVYWYQQSLDQGLQFLIQYYNGEERAKGNILERFSAQQFPDLHSELNLSSLELGDSALYFCASSVRVGSGELFFGEGSRLTVL.

On this clone itself: Other DNA sequences in this sample translate to the same CDR3. This chain joins TRBV5-1 and TRBJ1-1; TRBD1 matches 11 bases. The germline CDR1 and CDR2 sequences are SGHRS and YFSETQ. V lost 4 bases, J lost 5 bases, and 1 base stayed unmatched. The CDR3 length is 13 residues. This CDR3 reads CASSRDRGTEAFF. CDR3 sequence (DNA): TGCGCCAGCAGCAGGGACAGGGGGACTGAAGCTTTCTTT.

The J gene is TRBJ2-1, the V gene TRBV28, with TRBD1 as a possible D gene (6 bases). The CDR3 contains 15 residues. V was trimmed by 8 bases and J by 3 bases, leaving 17 bases between them. Looked up from germline, CDR1 is MDHEN and CDR2 is SYDVKM. The CDR3 spells CASPRVGALYNEQFF. The CDR3 DNA is TGTGCCAGCCCAAGGGTGGGGGCCCTCTACAATGAGCAGTTCTTC.